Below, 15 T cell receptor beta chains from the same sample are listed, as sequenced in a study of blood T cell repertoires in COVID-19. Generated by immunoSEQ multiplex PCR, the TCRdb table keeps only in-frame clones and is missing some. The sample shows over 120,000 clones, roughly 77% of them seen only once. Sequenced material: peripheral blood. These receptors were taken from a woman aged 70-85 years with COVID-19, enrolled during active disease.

CDR3 nucleotide sequence: TGCGCCAGCAGCCCAGGACAGCTTAACTATGGCTACACCTTC. Its protein product is CASSPGQLNYGYTF. V gene TRBV5-1 combines with J gene TRBJ1-2; D possibly corresponds to TRBD1 (6 bases). Trimming took 4 bases from V and 1 from J, leaving 11 bases between them. This CDR3 is 14 amino acids long. In germline, CDR1 is SGHRS, CDR2 YFSETQ.

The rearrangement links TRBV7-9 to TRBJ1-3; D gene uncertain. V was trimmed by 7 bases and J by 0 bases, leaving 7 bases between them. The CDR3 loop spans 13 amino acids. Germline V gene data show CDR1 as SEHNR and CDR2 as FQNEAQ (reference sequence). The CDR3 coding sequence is TGTGCCAGCATGCGGGACTCTGGAAACACCATATATTTT. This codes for CASMRDSGNTIYF.

CDR3 DNA sequence: TGCAGTGCTAGTGGGGCACGAGGGGGGGCCTACGAGCAGTACTTC. Translation: CSASGARGGAYEQYF. This chain links TRBV20-1 with TRBJ2-7, with D possibly being TRBD2 (7 bases). The CDR3 has 15 residues. Trimming left V 3 bases short and J 2 bases short, with 17 bases between. The V gene's germline CDR1 is DFQATT and CDR2 SNEGSKA (reference sequence).

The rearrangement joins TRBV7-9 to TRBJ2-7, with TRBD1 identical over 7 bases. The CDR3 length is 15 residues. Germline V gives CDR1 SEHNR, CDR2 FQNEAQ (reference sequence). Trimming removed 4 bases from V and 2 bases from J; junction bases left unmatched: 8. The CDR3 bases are TGTGCCAGCAGCTCGAGGTATGACAGGGCCTACGAGCAGTACTTC. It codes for CASSSRYDRAYEQYF. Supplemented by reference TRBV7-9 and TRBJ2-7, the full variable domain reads DTGVSQNPRHKITKRGQNVTFRCDPISEHNRLYWYRQTLGQGPEFLTYFQNEAQLEKSRLLSDRFSAERPKGSFSTLEIQRTEQGDSAMYLCASSSRYDRAYEQYFGPGTRLTVT.

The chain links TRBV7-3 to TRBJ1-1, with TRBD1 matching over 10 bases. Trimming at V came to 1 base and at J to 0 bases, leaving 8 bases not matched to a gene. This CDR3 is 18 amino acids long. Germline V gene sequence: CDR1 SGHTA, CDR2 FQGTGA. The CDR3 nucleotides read TGTGCCAGCAGCTTAAAAGGGGACAGGGGCGATCTGAACACTGAAGCTTTCTTT. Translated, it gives CASSLKGDRGDLNTEAFF.

As DNA, the CDR3 is TGTGCCAGCAGCCGACAGGGAGCTAACTATGGCTACACCTTC. It yields the protein CASSRQGANYGYTF. The chain employs TRBV2 and TRBJ1-2, with 7 bases fitting TRBD1. The CDR3 runs to 14 residues. J gave up 0 bases and V 6 bases, and 4 bases lay outside the gene matches. Germline values: CDR1 SNHLY, CDR2 FYNNEI.

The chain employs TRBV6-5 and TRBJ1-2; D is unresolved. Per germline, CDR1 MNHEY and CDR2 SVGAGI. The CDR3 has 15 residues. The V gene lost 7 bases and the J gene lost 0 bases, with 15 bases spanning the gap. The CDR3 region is CASKKDGSSNYGYTF. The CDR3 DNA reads TGTGCCAGCAAAAAAGACGGGAGTTCTAACTATGGCTACACCTTC.

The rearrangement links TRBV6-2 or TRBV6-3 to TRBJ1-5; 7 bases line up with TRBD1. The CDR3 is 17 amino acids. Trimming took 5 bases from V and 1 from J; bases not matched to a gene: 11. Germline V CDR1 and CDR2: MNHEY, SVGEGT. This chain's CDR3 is CASSKPTGSTSNQPQHF. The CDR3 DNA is TGTGCCAGCAGTAAGCCGACAGGGAGCACAAGCAATCAGCCCCAGCATTTT.

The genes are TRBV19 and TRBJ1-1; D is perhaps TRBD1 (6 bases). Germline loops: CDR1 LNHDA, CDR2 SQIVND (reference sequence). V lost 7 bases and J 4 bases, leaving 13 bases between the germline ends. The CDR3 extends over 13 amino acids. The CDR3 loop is CASKYRDLTEAFF. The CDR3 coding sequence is TGTGCCAGTAAATACAGGGACCTCACTGAAGCTTTCTTT.

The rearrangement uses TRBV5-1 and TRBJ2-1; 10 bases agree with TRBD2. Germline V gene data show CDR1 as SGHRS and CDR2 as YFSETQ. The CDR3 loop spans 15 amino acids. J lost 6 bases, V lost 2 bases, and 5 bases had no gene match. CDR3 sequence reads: CASSFSGGDVNEQFF. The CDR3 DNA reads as TGCGCCAGCAGCTTCAGCGGGGGGGACGTCAATGAGCAGTTCTTC.

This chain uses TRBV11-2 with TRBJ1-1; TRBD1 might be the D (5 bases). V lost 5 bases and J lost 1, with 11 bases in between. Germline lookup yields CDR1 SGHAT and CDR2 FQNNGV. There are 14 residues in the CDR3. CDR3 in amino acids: CASSPTGGNTEAFF. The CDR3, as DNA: TGTGCCAGCAGCCCGACCGGGGGGAACACTGAAGCTTTCTTT.

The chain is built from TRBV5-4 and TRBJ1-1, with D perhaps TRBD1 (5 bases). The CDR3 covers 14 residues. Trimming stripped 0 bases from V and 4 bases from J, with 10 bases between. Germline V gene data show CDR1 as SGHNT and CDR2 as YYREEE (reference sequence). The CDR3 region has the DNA TGTGCCAGCAGCTTGGCACAGGCGAGCACTGAAGCTTTCTTT. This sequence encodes CASSLAQASTEAFF.

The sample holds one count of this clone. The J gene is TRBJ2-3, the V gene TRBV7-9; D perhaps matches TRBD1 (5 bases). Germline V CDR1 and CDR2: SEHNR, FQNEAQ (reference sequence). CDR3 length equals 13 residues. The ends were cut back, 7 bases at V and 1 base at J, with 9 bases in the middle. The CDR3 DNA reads TGTGCCAGCAAAGGGGAAGGCACAGATACGCAGTATTTT. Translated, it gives CASKGEGTDTQYF.

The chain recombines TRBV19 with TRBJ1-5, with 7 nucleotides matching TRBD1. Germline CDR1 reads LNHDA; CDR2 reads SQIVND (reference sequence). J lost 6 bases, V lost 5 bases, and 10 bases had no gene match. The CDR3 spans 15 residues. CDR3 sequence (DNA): TGTGCCAGTAGTCCCGAGGGGGCGATTCGTCAGCCCCAGCATTTT. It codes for CASSPEGAIRQPQHF.

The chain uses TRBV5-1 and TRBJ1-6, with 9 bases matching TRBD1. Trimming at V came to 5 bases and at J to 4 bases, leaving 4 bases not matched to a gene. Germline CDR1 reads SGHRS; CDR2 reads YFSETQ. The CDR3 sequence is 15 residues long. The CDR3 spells CASSSGTGYNSPLHF. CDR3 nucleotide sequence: TGCGCCAGCAGTTCCGGGACAGGGTATAATTCACCCCTCCACTTT.